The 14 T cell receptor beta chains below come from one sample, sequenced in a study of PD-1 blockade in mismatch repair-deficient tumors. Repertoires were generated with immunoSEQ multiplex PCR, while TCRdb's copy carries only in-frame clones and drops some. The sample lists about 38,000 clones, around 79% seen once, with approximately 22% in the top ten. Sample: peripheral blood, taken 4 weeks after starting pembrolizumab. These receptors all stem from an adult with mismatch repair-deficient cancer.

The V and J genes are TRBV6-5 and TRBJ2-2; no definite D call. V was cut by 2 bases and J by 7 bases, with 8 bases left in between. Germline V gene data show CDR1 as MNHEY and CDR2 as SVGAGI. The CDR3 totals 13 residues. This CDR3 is CASSYDWGGELFF. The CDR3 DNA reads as TGTGCCAGCAGTTACGACTGGGGCGGGGAGCTGTTTTTT.

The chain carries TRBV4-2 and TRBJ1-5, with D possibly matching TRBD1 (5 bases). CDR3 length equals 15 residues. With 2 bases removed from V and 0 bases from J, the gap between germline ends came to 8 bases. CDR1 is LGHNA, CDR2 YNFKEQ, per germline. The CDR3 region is CASSQNRYSNQPQHF. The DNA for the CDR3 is TGTGCCAGCAGCCAAAACAGGTATAGCAATCAGCCCCAGCATTTT.

This CDR3 is CASSLYGLAGETQYF. Written as DNA, the CDR3 is TGTGCCAGCAGCCTATACGGGCTAGCGGGAGAGACCCAGTACTTC. V usage is TRBV27 and J usage is TRBJ2-5, with TRBD2 matching 8 bases. This CDR3 contains 15 residues. Germline loops: CDR1 MNHEY, CDR2 SMNVEV (reference sequence). The junction had 10 bases not matched to a gene; V was cut back by 6 bases and J by 4 bases.

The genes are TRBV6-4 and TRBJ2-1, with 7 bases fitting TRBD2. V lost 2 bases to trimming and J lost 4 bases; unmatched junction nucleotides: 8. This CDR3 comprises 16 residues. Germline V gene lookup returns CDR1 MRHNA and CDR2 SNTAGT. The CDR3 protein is CASSDRGRAGYNEQFF. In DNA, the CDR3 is TGTGCCAGCAGTGACCGAGGGAGGGCCGGGTACAATGAGCAGTTCTTC.

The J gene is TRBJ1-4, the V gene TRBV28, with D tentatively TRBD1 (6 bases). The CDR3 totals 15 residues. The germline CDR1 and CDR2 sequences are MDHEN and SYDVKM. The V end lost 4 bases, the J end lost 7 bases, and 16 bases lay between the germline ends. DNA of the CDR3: TGTGCCAGCAGTTCAGGGACACCGGGGATTGAAAAACTGTTTTTT. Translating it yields CASSSGTPGIEKLFF.

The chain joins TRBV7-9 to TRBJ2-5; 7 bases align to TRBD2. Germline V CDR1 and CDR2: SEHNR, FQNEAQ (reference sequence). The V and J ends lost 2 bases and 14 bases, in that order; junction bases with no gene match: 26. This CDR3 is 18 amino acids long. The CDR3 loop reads CASSLTHRRLADHEIEYF. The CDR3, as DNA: TGTGCCAGCAGCTTAACCCATCGTAGACTAGCAGACCATGAGATAGAATACTTC. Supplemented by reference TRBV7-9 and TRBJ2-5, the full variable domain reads DTGVSQNPRHKITKRGQNVTFRCDPISEHNRLYWYRQTLGQGPEFLTYFQNEAQLEKSRLLSDRFSAERPKGSFSTLEIQRTEQGDSAMYLCASSLTHRRLADHEIEYFGPGTRLLVL.

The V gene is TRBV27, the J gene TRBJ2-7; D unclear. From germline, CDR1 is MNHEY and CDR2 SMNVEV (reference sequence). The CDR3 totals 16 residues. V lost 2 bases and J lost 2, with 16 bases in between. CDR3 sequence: CASSLMIGLPPYEQYF. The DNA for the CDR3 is TGTGCCAGCAGTTTAATGATAGGGCTACCACCCTACGAGCAGTACTTC.

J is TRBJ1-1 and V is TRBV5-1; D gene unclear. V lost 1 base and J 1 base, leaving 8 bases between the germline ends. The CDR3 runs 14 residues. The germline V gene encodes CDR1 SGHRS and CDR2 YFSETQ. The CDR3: CASSLQIANTEAFF. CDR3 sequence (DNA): TGCGCCAGCAGCTTGCAGATCGCGAACACTGAAGCTTTCTTT. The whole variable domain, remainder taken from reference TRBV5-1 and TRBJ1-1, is KAGVTQTPRYLIKTRGQQVTLSCSPISGHRSVSWYQQTPGQGLQFLFEYFSETQRNKGNFPGRFSGRQFSNSRSEMNVSTLELGDSALYLCASSLQIANTEAFFGQGTRLTVV.

The CDR3 nucleotides read TGTGCCAGCAGCGTAGCTGAGTACATGGATACGCAGTATTTT. Its protein product is CASSVAEYMDTQYF. The rearrangement links TRBV9 to TRBJ2-3; D not resolved. The V and J ends lost 0 bases and 6 bases respectively, with 11 bases between them. The CDR3 contains 14 residues. CDR1 SGDLS and CDR2 YYNGEE come from the germline V gene.

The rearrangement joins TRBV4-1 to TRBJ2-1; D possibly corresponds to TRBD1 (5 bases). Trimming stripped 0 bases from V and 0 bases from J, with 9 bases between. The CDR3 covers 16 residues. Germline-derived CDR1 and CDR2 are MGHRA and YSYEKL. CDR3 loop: CASSQDKGFSYNEQFF. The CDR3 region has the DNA TGCGCCAGCAGCCAAGATAAGGGGTTCTCCTACAATGAGCAGTTCTTC.

CDR3 sequence: CASSLAWSGYNEQFF. CDR3 sequence (DNA): TGTGCCAGCAGCTTAGCGTGGTCAGGCTACAATGAGCAGTTCTTC. The V gene is TRBV7-2, the J gene TRBJ2-1; D gene ambiguous. The ends were cut back, 0 bases at V and 3 bases at J, with 9 bases in the middle. The germline V gene encodes CDR1 SGHTA and CDR2 FQGNSA. The CDR3 sequence is 15 residues long.

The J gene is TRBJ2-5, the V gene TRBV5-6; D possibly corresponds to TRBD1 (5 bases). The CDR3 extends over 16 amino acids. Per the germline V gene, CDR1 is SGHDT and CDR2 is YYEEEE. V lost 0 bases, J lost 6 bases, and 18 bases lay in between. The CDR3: CASSLGAWGPGKTQYF. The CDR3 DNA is TGTGCCAGCAGCTTGGGGGCATGGGGTCCAGGGAAGACCCAGTACTTC.

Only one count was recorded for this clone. The CDR3 DNA reads TGTGCCAGTACTCGGGGTACTGAAGCTTTCTTT. Amino acids: CASTRGTEAFF. V is TRBV2 and J is TRBJ1-1; D gene uncertain. Germline V gene sequence: CDR1 SNHLY, CDR2 FYNNEI. V was cut by 9 bases and J by 5 bases, with 10 bases left in between. This CDR3 is 11 amino acids long.

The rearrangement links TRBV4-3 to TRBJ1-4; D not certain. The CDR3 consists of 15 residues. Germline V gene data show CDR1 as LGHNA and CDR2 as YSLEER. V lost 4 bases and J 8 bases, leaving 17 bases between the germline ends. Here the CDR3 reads CASSPRGYSQEKLFF. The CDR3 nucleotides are TGCGCCAGCAGCCCGAGAGGATATTCTCAGGAAAAACTGTTTTTT.